This TCR beta chain was recorded in a study of CD8+ T cells in alopecia areata. Study information: For treated patients, severity scores reflected the percentage of scalp area affected.

This clone came up a few times. Its antigen is unidentified. Sequencing relied on a cDNA template that was reverse transcribed from extracted RNA. Produced via immunoSEQ multiplex PCR; TCRdb's table is partial and in-frame only. The sample holds roughly 70,000 clones; 29% are singletons and the top ten take under 15%. Treatment in this sample: oral pan-JAK inhibitor, 5-10 mg twice daily. CDR1 and CDR2 from the germline V gene are SGHRS and YFSETQ. With 0 bases removed from V and 5 bases from J, the gap between germline ends came to 12 bases. The CDR3 totals 14 residues. The study's findings and limits: Many expanded lesional clones persisted during tofacitinib (in both scalp and blood).

The chain is built from TRBV5-1 and TRBJ2-7; D is undetermined. Specimen: CD8+ T cells sorted from blood, collected at week 4, from a patient treated with tofacitinib. This TCR was recovered from a human donor with alopecia areata. CDR3 region: CASSLGPTPNEQYF. The CDR3 nucleotides are TGCGCCAGCAGCTTGGGGCCAACCCCCAACGAGCAGTACTTC.